This T cell receptor (beta chain) was identified in a study of shared clonotypes between healthy human individuals. At the level of the study: Two women and a few men aged 18 to 49 made up the donors. Donors had three CD4 naive, three CD4 memory, two CD8 naive and one CD8 memory plate apiece.

Once extracted for a subset, genomic DNA was divided evenly among several immunoSEQ plates. The data were produced by immunoSEQ multiplex PCR, yet TCRdb's version contains in-frame clones alone and is incomplete. This table holds fewer than 2.5 million clones, under 95% found once. CDR3 size: 15 residues. The V gene's germline CDR1 is SGDLS and CDR2 YYNGEE. J gave up 4 bases and V 4 bases, and 9 bases lay outside the gene matches. The rearrangement links TRBV9 to TRBJ1-1, with 8 bases fitting TRBD1. The sample was naive CD4+ T cells from PBMCs. Subset described: CD45RA+ positively selected. The origin of this receptor is a man aged 18 to 30 in good health. Some clones in this sample may be carry-over from other donors' samples. The CDR3 loop is CASSTRQGLGTEAFF. CDR3 coding DNA: TGTGCCAGCAGCACACGACAGGGGCTGGGCACTGAAGCTTTCTTT.